This T cell receptor (beta chain) was sequenced in a study of shared clonotypes between healthy human individuals. V was shortened by 4 bases and J by 6 bases, with 13 bases between the two germline ends. This CDR3 contains 13 residues. Germline CDR1 reads SGHRS; CDR2 reads YFSETQ. Only in-frame clones appear in the TCRdb table, and some are missing; sequencing was by immunoSEQ multiplex PCR. This sample has about 520,000 clones, with roughly 80% found just once. What was sequenced was PBMCs. The origin of this receptor is a woman in her forties in good health. Some clones in this sample may be carry-over from other donors' samples. V usage is TRBV5-1 and J usage is TRBJ1-2, with D unresolved. The CDR3: CASSTLGNDGYTF. In DNA, the CDR3 is TGCGCCAGCAGCACTCTGGGGAATGATGGCTACACCTTC.